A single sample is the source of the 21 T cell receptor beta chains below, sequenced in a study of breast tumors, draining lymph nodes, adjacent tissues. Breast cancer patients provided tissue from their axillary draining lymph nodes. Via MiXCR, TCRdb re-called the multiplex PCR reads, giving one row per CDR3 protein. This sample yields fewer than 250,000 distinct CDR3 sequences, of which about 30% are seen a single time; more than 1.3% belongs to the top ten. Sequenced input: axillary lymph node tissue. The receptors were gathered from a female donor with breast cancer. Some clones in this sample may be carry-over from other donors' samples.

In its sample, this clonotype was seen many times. The CDR3 sequence: CASSFGAGSLPGPRATNEKLFF. The CDR3 DNA reads as TGCGCCAGCAGCTTCGGGGCCGGGTCCCTCCCGGGACCCCGTGCAACTAATGAAAAACTGTTTTTT. This rearrangement joins TRBV5-1 to TRBJ1-4; TRBD1 is a possible D gene (5 bases). CDR3 size: 22 residues. V lost 2 bases, J lost 0 bases, and 29 bases lay in between. Germline assignment: CDR1 SGHRS and CDR2 YFSETQ.

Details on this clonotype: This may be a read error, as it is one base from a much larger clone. The CDR3 loop reads CASSRSSLATQYF. In nucleotides, the CDR3 is TGTGCCAGCAGCCGGTCCAGCCTTGCTACCCAGTACTTC. The chain is built from TRBV3-1 and TRBJ2-5; D unresolved. The V end lost 4 bases, the J end lost 8 bases, and 14 bases lay between the germline ends. CDR3 length equals 13 residues. The germline V gene has CDR1 LGHDT and CDR2 YNNKEL (reference sequence).

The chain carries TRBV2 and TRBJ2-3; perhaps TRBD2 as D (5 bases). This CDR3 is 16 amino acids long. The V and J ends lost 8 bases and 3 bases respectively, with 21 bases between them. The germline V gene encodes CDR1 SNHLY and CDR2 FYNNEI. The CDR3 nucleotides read TGTGCCAGCGTGGCCCTCGGGGTGAATGAGACAGATACGCAGTATTTT. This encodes CASVALGVNETDTQYF.

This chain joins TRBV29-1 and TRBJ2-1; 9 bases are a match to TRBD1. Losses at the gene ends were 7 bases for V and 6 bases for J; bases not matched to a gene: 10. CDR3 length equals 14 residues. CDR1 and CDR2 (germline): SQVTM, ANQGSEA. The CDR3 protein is CSGGQGGIGNEQFF. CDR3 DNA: TGCAGCGGGGGACAGGGAGGGATAGGCAATGAGCAGTTCTTC.

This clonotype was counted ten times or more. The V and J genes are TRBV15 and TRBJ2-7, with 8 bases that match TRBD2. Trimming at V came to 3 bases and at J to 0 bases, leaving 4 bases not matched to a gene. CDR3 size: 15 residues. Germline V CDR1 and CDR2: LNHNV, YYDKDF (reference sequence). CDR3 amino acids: CATSSQSGSSYEQYF. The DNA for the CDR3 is TGTGCCACCAGCAGTCAAAGCGGGAGCTCCTACGAGCAGTACTTC.

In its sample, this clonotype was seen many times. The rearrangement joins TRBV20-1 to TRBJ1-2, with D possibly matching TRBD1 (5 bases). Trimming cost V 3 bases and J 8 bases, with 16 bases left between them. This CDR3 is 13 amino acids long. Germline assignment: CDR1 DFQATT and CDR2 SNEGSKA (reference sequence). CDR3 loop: CSASLGGQGGYTF. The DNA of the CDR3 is TGCAGTGCTAGTTTGGGCGGGCAGGGCGGCTACACCTTC.

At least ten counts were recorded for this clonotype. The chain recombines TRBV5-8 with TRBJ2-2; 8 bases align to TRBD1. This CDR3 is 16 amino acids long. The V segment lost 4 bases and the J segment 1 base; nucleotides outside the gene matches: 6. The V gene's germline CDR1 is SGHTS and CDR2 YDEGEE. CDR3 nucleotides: TGTGCCAGCAGCCTACAGACAGGGGTGAACACCGGGGAGCTGTTTTTT. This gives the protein CASSLQTGVNTGELFF. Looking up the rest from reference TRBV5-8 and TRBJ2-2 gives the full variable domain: EAGVTQSPTHLIKTRGQQATLRCSPISGHTSVYWYQQALGLGLQFLLWYDEGEERNRGNFPPRFSGRQFPNYSSELNVNALELEDSALYLCASSLQTGVNTGELFFGEGSRLTVL.

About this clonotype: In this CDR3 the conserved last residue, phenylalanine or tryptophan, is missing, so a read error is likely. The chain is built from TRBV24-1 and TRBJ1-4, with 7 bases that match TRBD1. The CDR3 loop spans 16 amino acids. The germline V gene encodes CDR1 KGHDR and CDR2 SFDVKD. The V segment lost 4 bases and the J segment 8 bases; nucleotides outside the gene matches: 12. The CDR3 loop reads CATSEEETGRREKLFL. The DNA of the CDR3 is TGTGCCACCAGTGAAGAGGAGACAGGGCGTCGGGAAAAACTGTTTCTT.

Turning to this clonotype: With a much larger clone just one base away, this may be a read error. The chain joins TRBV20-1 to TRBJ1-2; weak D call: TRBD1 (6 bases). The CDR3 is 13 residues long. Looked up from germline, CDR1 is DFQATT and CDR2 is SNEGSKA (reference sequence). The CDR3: CSAISTGNYAYTF. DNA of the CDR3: TGCAGTGCTATAAGTACAGGGAACTATGCCTACACCTTC.

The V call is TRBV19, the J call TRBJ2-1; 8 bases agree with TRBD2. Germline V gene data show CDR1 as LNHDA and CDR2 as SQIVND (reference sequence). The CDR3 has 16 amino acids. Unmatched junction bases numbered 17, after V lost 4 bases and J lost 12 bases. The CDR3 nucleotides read TGTGCCAGTAGTACCCCATCCGGGAGGGAGTCCGTTGGGCAGTTCTTC. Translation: CASSTPSGRESVGQFF.

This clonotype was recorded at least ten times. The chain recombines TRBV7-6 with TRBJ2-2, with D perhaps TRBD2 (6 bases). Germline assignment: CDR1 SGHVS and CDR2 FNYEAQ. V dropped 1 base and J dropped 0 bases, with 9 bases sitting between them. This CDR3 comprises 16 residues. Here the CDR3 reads CASSLVSGTNTGELFF. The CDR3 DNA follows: TGTGCCAGCAGCTTAGTTAGCGGAACGAACACCGGGGAGCTGTTTTTT.

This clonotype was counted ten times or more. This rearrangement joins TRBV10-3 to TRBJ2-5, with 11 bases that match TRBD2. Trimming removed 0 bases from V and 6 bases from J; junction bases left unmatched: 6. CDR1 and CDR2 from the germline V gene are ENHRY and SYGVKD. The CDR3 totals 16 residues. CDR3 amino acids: CAISESGSGRGKTQYF. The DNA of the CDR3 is TGTGCCATCAGTGAGTCAGGTAGCGGGAGGGGGAAGACCCAGTACTTC.

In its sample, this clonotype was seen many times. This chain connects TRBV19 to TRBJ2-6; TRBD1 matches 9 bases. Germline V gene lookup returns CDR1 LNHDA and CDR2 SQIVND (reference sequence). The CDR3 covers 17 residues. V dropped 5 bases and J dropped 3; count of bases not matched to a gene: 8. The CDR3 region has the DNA TGTGCCAGTAGTGTTCCCGGGACAGGGATTGGGGCCAACGTCCTGACTTTC. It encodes CASSVPGTGIGANVLTF.

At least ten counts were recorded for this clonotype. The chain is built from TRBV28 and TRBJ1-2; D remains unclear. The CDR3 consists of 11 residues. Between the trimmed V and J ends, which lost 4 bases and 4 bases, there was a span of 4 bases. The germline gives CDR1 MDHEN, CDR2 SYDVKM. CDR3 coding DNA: TGTGCCAGCAGTTCCCGCTATGGCTACACCTTC. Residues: CASSSRYGYTF.

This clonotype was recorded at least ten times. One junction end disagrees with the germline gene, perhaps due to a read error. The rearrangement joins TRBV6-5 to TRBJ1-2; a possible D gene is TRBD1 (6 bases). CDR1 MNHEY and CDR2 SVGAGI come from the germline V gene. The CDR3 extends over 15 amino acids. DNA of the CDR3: TGTGCCAGCAGTCACTCCCCCGGCAGGGGTTATGGCTACACCTTC. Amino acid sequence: CASSHSPGRGYGYTF.

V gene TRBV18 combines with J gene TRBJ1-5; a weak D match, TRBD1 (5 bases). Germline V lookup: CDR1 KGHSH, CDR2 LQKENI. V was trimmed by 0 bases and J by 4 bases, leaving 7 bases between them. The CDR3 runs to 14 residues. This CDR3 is CASSPPGVNQPQHF. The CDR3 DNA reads TGTGCCAGCTCACCACCGGGGGTAAATCAGCCCCAGCATTTT.

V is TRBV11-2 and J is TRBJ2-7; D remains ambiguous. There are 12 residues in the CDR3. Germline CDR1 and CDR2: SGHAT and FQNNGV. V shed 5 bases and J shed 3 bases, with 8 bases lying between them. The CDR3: CASSTDGYEQYF. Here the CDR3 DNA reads TGTGCCAGCAGCACCGATGGCTACGAGCAGTACTTC.

The CDR3 here is CASSQVGGRAEKLFF. The DNA of the CDR3 is TGCGCCAGCAGCCAAGTTGGGGGGCGGGCGGAAAAACTGTTTTTT. This chain links TRBV4-1 with TRBJ1-4; maybe TRBD1 (6 bases). The V gene lost 1 base and the J gene lost 8 bases, with 14 bases spanning the gap. Germline V gene sequence: CDR1 MGHRA, CDR2 YSYEKL. The CDR3 contains 15 residues.

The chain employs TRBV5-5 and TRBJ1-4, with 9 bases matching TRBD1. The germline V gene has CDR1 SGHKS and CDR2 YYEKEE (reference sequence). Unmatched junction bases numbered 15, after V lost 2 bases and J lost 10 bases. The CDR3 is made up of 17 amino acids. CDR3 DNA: TGTGCCAGCAGCTTTAGGGACAGGGACCTACCGGACGGAAAACTGTTTTTT. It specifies CASSFRDRDLPDGKLFF.

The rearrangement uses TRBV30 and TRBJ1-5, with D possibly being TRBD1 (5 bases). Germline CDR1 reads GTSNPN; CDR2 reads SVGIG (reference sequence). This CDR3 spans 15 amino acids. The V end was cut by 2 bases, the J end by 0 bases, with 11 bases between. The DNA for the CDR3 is TGTGCCTGGAGTAAAGGGGCAATTAGCAATCAGCCCCAGCATTTT. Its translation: CAWSKGAISNQPQHF.

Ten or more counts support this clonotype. The CDR3 coding sequence is TGCGCCAGCAGCTTTAAATCAAGCAGTGAGCAGTTCTTC. Protein sequence: CASSFKSSSEQFF. This sequence joins TRBV5-1 and TRBJ2-1, with D hard to call. This CDR3 has 13 amino acids. From germline, CDR1 is SGHRS and CDR2 YFSETQ. Trimming pared 2 bases from V and 9 bases from J, leaving 12 bases between.